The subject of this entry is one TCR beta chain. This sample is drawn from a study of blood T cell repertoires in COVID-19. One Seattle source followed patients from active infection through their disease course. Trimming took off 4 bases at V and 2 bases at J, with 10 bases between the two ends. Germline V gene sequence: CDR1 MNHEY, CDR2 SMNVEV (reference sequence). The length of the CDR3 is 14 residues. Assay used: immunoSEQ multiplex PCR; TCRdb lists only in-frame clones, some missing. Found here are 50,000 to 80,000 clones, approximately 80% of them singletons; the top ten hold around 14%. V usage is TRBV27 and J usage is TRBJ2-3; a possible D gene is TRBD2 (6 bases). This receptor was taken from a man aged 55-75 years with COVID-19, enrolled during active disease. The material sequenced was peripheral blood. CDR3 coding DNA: TGTGCCAGCAGTTCAAGACTAGTCACAGATACGCAGTATTTT. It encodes CASSSRLVTDTQYF.